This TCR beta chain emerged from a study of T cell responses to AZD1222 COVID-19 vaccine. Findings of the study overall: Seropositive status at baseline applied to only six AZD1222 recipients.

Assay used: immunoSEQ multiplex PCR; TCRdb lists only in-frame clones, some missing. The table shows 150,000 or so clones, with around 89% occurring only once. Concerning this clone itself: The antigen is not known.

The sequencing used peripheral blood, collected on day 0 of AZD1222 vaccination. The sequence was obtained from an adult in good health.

The CDR3 DNA follows: TGTGCCAGCAGATCCGGGACATCGCGTGCAGATACGCAGTATTTT. Its protein product is CASRSGTSRADTQYF. The rearrangement links TRBV6-5 to TRBJ2-3, with TRBD1 as a possible D gene (6 bases). The CDR3 sequence is 15 residues long. Between the trimmed V and J ends, which lost 6 bases and 4 bases, there was a span of 17 bases. The germline V gene has CDR1 MNHEY and CDR2 SVGAGI.